This T cell receptor beta chain came from a study of CD8 T cells in Susac syndrome. A quantity of about 0.5 to 1 ug RNA underwent reverse transcription using random hexamers. Using its own MiXCR run on the immunoSEQ multiplex PCR reads, TCRdb lists one record per CDR3 protein. The table has 80,000 or so distinct CDR3 sequences, roughly 95% seen once. The V and J ends lost 3 bases and 4 bases respectively, with 6 bases between them. CDR3 size: 12 residues. The chain links TRBV12-3 or TRBV12-4 to TRBJ1-2, with no clear D. Sample: CD8+ T cells from PBMCs. The sequence derives from a human donor with Susac syndrome. CDR3 protein: CASSFPRYGYTF. Written as DNA, the CDR3 is TGTGCCAGCAGTTTTCCCCGCTATGGCTACACCTTC.